The 24 T cell receptor beta chains in this list originate from one sample, sequenced in a study of T cells in Graves' hyperthyroidism and ophthalmopathy. TCR beta CDR3 regions were amplified from RNA transcripts. Researchers ran a first-round RT-PCR on the TCR CDR3 using the HTBI primer set. TCRdb independently ran MiXCR on the multiplex PCR reads; one entry per CDR3 protein. The table has a few hundred thousand distinct CDR3 sequences, about a sixth seen once. Sample: blood. These receptors were collected from a woman under 30 with Graves' hyperthyroidism that later progressed to Graves' ophthalmopathy.

This clonotype was recorded many times. The chain carries TRBV3-1 and TRBJ2-1; D is possibly TRBD1 (5 bases). The CDR3 extends over 15 amino acids. CDR1 and CDR2 from the germline V gene are LGHDT and YNNKEL (reference sequence). Between the trimmed V and J ends, which lost 5 bases and 9 bases, there was a span of 20 bases. The CDR3 loop is CASSSRQKGVGEQFF. The DNA for the CDR3 is TGTGCCAGCAGCTCCCGACAGAAAGGGGTGGGTGAGCAGTTCTTC.

The V gene is TRBV20-1, the J gene TRBJ2-1; 9 positions agree with TRBD1. Germline V lookup: CDR1 DFQATT, CDR2 SNEGSKA (reference sequence). The CDR3 covers 12 residues. Trimming took 3 bases from V and 9 from J; bases not matched to a gene: 3. The CDR3: CSARGTGPEQFF. CDR3 bases: TGCAGTGCTAGGGGGACAGGGCCTGAGCAGTTCTTC.

CDR3 amino acids: CASSFRGTGGPPSNEQFF. The CDR3 bases are TGTGCCAGCAGCTTTAGGGGGACCGGGGGACCACCAAGCAATGAGCAGTTCTTC. This chain links TRBV5-4 with TRBJ2-1; either TRBD1 or TRBD2 may fit D (6 bases each). The CDR3 runs to 18 residues. The germline V and J ends were trimmed by 2 bases and 6 bases, with 24 bases remaining between them. Germline V lookup: CDR1 SGHNT, CDR2 YYREEE (reference sequence).

This rearrangement joins TRBV4-2 to TRBJ2-5; 8 nucleotides agree with TRBD2. This CDR3 comprises 15 residues. In germline, CDR1 is LGHNA, CDR2 YNFKEQ. V was clipped by 4 bases and J by 1 base; unmatched bases: 5. The CDR3 DNA is TGTGCCAGCAGCCCGAGCGGGGGATCCCAAGAGACCCAGTACTTC. It yields the protein CASSPSGGSQETQYF.

Worth noting for this clonotype: A much larger clone sits a single nucleotide away, making a read error possible. The chain has TRBV30 and TRBJ2-1; 13 bases match TRBD2. Germline V lookup: CDR1 GTSNPN, CDR2 SVGIG (reference sequence). The ends lost 0 bases at V and 8 bases at J; junction bases unmatched: 4. The CDR3 is 15 amino acids. DNA of the CDR3: TGTGCCTGGAGTGTGGGGACTAGCGGGACCGATGAGCAGTTCTTC. Amino acid sequence: CAWSVGTSGTDEQFF.

This clonotype occurred many times. The gene calls are TRBV20-1 and TRBJ2-7; 11 bases map to TRBD2. After removal of 3 bases from V and 2 bases from J, the junction contained 3 bases not matched to a gene. Looked up from germline, CDR1 is DFQATT and CDR2 is SNEGSKA (reference sequence). This CDR3 has 14 residues. The chain's CDR3 is CSARVAGGTYEQYF. Written as DNA, the CDR3 is TGCAGTGCTAGGGTAGCGGGAGGGACCTACGAGCAGTACTTC.

At least ten counts were recorded for this clonotype. This chain uses TRBV27 with TRBJ2-2; 11 bases fit TRBD2. Germline CDR1 MNHEY, CDR2 SMNVEV (reference sequence). There are 18 residues in the CDR3. After removal of 0 bases from V and 5 bases from J, the junction contained 8 bases not matched to a gene. The CDR3 reads CASSLSRRLAGGTGELFF. CDR3 in DNA: TGTGCCAGCAGTTTATCCCGCCGGCTAGCGGGAGGTACCGGGGAGCTGTTTTTT.

The table lists this clonotype with many counts. The CDR3 loop reads CASSIDRGFSYEQYF. CDR3 sequence (DNA): TGCGCCAGCAGTATTGACAGGGGATTCTCCTACGAGCAGTACTTC. The chain recombines TRBV5-1 with TRBJ2-7, with 8 bases that match TRBD1. V trimming: 5 bases; J trimming: 0 bases; junction bases outside the gene matches: 7. The CDR3 is made up of 15 amino acids. In germline, CDR1 is SGHRS, CDR2 YFSETQ.

The table lists this clonotype with many counts. The chain recombines TRBV6-2 or TRBV6-3 with TRBJ2-7, with TRBD2 identical over 7 bases. This CDR3 region has 15 residues. V gave up 8 bases and J gave up 0 bases; unmatched junction bases: 10. Germline V CDR1 and CDR2: MNHEY, SVGEGT. CDR3 sequence reads: CASSGGSVSSYEQYF. The CDR3 DNA follows: TGTGCCAGCTCTGGCGGGAGTGTGAGCTCCTACGAGCAGTACTTC.

This clonotype was seen just once. For the CDR3, the DNA is TGTGCCAGCAGTTCCCGACAGGGTCGATCCTGGGGGACCCAGTACTTC. The encoded protein is CASSSRQGRSWGTQYF. The rearrangement joins TRBV6-9 to TRBJ2-5; 7 bases map to TRBD1. This CDR3 is built from 16 residues. V lost 4 bases to trimming and J lost 7 bases; unmatched junction nucleotides: 15. CDR1 is MNHGY, CDR2 SVAAGI, per germline.

This clonotype has a count of ten or more. The chain is built from TRBV12-3 or TRBV12-4 and TRBJ2-1; 7 bases agree with TRBD2. V gave up 7 bases and J gave up 0 bases; unmatched junction bases: 15. The CDR3 covers 18 residues. The CDR3 reads CASTDWEAGDPSYNEQFF. Written as DNA, the CDR3 is TGTGCCAGCACCGATTGGGAGGCGGGGGACCCCTCCTACAATGAGCAGTTCTTC.

This clonotype came up many times. Written as DNA, the CDR3 is TGTGCCTATGGAGGAGTTTCCTACAATGAGCAGTTCTTC. Translation: CAYGGVSYNEQFF. The chain recombines TRBV30 with TRBJ2-1; D perhaps matches TRBD2 (5 bases). V lost 7 bases and J lost 1, with 11 bases in between. Germline CDR1 and CDR2: GTSNPN and SVGIG (reference sequence). This CDR3 is built from 13 residues.

This clonotype was recorded many times. This chain uses TRBV18 with TRBJ2-1; 7 nucleotides align to TRBD2. CDR3 length: 16 amino acids. The germline CDR1 and CDR2 sequences are KGHSH and LQKENI. Losses at the gene ends were 2 bases for V and 5 bases for J; bases not matched to a gene: 9. As DNA, the CDR3 is TGTGCCAGCTCACCAGACGTGGGAGGGTTTAACAATGAGCAGTTCTTC. Amino acid sequence: CASSPDVGGFNNEQFF. The full variable domain, in which reference TRBV18 and TRBJ2-1 provide the parts outside the CDR3, is NAGVMQNPRHLVRRRGQEARLRCSPMKGHSHVYWYRQLPEEGLKFMVYLQKENIIDESGMPKERFSAEFPKEGPSILRIQQVVRGDSAAYFCASSPDVGGFNNEQFFGPGTRLTVL.

There are many counts of this clonotype. This chain links TRBV2 with TRBJ2-7, with D possibly being TRBD1 or TRBD2 (5 bases each). The CDR3 contains 13 residues. The germline V gene has CDR1 SNHLY and CDR2 FYNNEI. Trimming stripped 5 bases from V and 0 bases from J, with 8 bases between. CDR3 sequence: CASSRDRSYEQYF. The CDR3 region has the DNA TGTGCCAGCAGTCGGGACCGCTCCTACGAGCAGTACTTC.

This clonotype was observed a handful of times. The chain has TRBV24-1 and TRBJ2-1; possible D gene TRBD2, 6 bases. V shed 3 bases and J shed 0 bases, with 23 bases lying between them. The germline gives CDR1 KGHDR, CDR2 SFDVKD. The length of the CDR3 is 20 residues. The CDR3 DNA sequence: TGTGCCACCAGTGATGGGGGGACCAAACGCTCAATCCGCTCCTACAATGAGCAGTTCTTC. It specifies CATSDGGTKRSIRSYNEQFF.

This chain joins TRBV28 and TRBJ1-1; a possible D gene is TRBD1 (5 bases). Germline CDR1 MDHEN, CDR2 SYDVKM. Trimming pared 5 bases from V and 7 bases from J, leaving 17 bases between. The CDR3 runs 14 residues. The CDR3 is CASSPGSHPGEAFF. The CDR3 DNA follows: TGTGCCAGCAGTCCAGGGTCGCACCCAGGTGAAGCTTTCTTT.

This clonotype was seen more than once but under ten times. The rearrangement joins TRBV7-2 to TRBJ2-5, with D tentatively TRBD1 (7 bases). Germline values: CDR1 SGHTA, CDR2 FQGNSA. Deletions cut 2 bases from V and 7 bases from J, with 20 bases between. The CDR3 is 16 residues long. CDR3 loop: CASSLNYGAGGGTQYF. The DNA of the CDR3 is TGTGCCAGCAGCTTAAACTACGGGGCAGGGGGAGGGACCCAGTACTTC.

This clonotype has only a few counts. The chain joins TRBV5-6 to TRBJ2-3, with no clear D. CDR3 size: 14 residues. V dropped 2 bases and J dropped 4 bases, with 11 bases sitting between them. CDR1 is SGHDT and CDR2 is YYEEEE in the germline V gene. DNA for the CDR3: TGTGCCAGCAGCTTACCTACAGCAGCAGATACGCAGTATTTT. Encoded protein: CASSLPTAADTQYF.

The V and J genes are TRBV4-3 and TRBJ2-7; tentative D call: TRBD2 (5 bases). Germline-derived CDR1 and CDR2 are LGHNA and YSLEER. Deletions cut 2 bases from V and 4 bases from J, with 18 bases between. The CDR3 runs to 16 residues. This CDR3 reads CASSQSFLATFYEQYF. CDR3 bases: TGCGCCAGCAGCCAAAGCTTTTTAGCGACCTTTTACGAGCAGTACTTC.

The chain employs TRBV6-1 and TRBJ2-3; 8 bases are a match to TRBD2. J lost 0 bases, V lost 6 bases, and 5 bases had no gene match. Germline V lookup: CDR1 MNHNS, CDR2 SASEGT. The length of the CDR3 is 15 residues. CDR3 coding DNA: TGTGCCAGCAGATCACGGACTAGCAGCACAGATACGCAGTATTTT. It translates to CASRSRTSSTDTQYF.

This clonotype was seen repeatedly, ten times or more. CDR3: CASSSRGTYNEQFF. Written as DNA, the CDR3 is TGTGCCAGCAGCTCCAGGGGAACCTACAATGAGCAGTTCTTC. J is TRBJ2-1 and V is TRBV11-2; D is possibly TRBD1 (6 bases). The CDR3 contains 14 residues. Germline loops: CDR1 SGHAT, CDR2 FQNNGV. Trimming shortened V by 4 bases and J by 2 bases, and 9 bases separated the two germline ends.

This clonotype was seen many times. This chain connects TRBV20-1 to TRBJ2-7, with 8 bases aligning to TRBD1. V dropped 6 bases and J dropped 4; count of bases not matched to a gene: 14. CDR1 is DFQATT and CDR2 is SNEGSKA in the germline V gene (reference sequence). The CDR3 loop spans 15 amino acids. The CDR3: CSATGTGLIIYEQYF. The CDR3 region has the DNA TGCAGTGCCACCGGGACAGGTTTGATAATTTACGAGCAGTACTTC.

This rearrangement joins TRBV7-9 to TRBJ2-2; D is uncertain. Trimming pared 4 bases from V and 3 bases from J, leaving 9 bases between. CDR1 is SEHNR and CDR2 is FQNEAQ in the germline V gene (reference sequence). The CDR3 runs 14 residues. CDR3 residues: CASSSKRDTGELFF. In DNA form, the CDR3 reads TGTGCCAGCAGCTCTAAACGGGACACCGGGGAGCTGTTTTTT.

Ten or more counts support this clonotype. J is TRBJ2-2 and V is TRBV7-9; D is perhaps TRBD1 (6 bases). The CDR3 has 14 amino acids. V was cut by 7 bases and J by 7 bases, with 16 bases left in between. The germline V gene encodes CDR1 SEHNR and CDR2 FQNEAQ (reference sequence). CDR3 in DNA: TGTGCCAGCACCCTGGGGGCAAACGACGGGGAGCTGTTTTTT. Its translation is CASTLGANDGELFF.